This TCR beta chain derives from a study of technical replicates of blood from a handful of donors. Germline lookup yields CDR1 SGDLS and CDR2 YYNGEE. This CDR3 region has 15 residues. The V segment lost 0 bases and the J segment 4 bases; nucleotides outside the gene matches: 4. This clone appeared once. Other DNA sequences of this sample code for an identical CDR3. TCRdb's table, derived via immunoSEQ multiplex PCR, lists solely in-frame clones and lacks some. Here the sample spans nearly 80,000 clones, about 92% being singletons. Source material: T cells isolated from PBMCs. This TCR derives from a human donor in good health. The rearrangement links TRBV9 to TRBJ2-1; 7 bases fit TRBD2. In DNA, the CDR3 is TGTGCCAGCAGCGTAGGATTAGCGGGTTACAATGAGCAGTTCTTC. As protein: CASSVGLAGYNEQFF.